Listed here are 5 T cell receptor beta chains from one sample, sequenced in a study of human T cells and chemical hapten exposure. TCRdb re-analysed the RACE reads in MiXCR, keeping a single row per CDR3 protein. The sample lists 65,000 to 100,000 distinct CDR3 sequences, 5% to 8.5% occurring once. Time point specified: patch test 2, 6 weeks after DPC sensitization. Treatment denoted: therapeutic diphenylcyclopropenone sensitization with weekly scalp DPC. The source was whole blood, collected in connection with sensitization to the hapten diphenylcyclopropenone (DPC). The receptors were sampled from a woman in her twenties or thirties with alopecia areata. Some clones in this sample may be carry-over from other donors' samples.

This clonotype has more than one count but fewer than ten. This chain connects TRBV3-1 to TRBJ2-7; either TRBD1 or TRBD2 may supply D (7 bases each). In germline, CDR1 is LGHDT, CDR2 YNNKEL (reference sequence). CDR3 length: 17 amino acids. Trimming pared 4 bases from V and 1 base from J, leaving 20 bases between. The CDR3 here is CASSPWGGGLSSYEQYF. In DNA form, the CDR3 reads TGTGCCAGCAGCCCGTGGGGAGGGGGCTTGTCTTCCTACGAGCAGTACTTC.

This clonotype occurred many times. This chain uses TRBV6-6 with TRBJ1-1; D is uncertain. The CDR3 extends over 12 amino acids. Germline CDR1 is MNHNY and CDR2 is SVGAGI (reference sequence). Trimming shortened V by 6 bases and J by 1 base, and 6 bases separated the two germline ends. The CDR3 DNA follows: TGTGCCAGCAGGACCGAGAACACTGAAGCTTTCTTT. Its translation: CASRTENTEAFF.

In its sample, this clonotype was seen a few times. V usage is TRBV10-3 and J usage is TRBJ2-3; D perhaps matches TRBD2 (6 bases). The V end lost 0 bases, the J end lost 1 base, and 11 bases lay between the germline ends. CDR1 and CDR2 (germline): ENHRY, SYGVKD. The CDR3 has 16 residues. The CDR3 nucleotides read TGTGCCATCAGTGAGTCGAGCGGGCGAGGCACAGATACGCAGTATTTT. Translated, it gives CAISESSGRGTDTQYF.

This clonotype was observed at least ten times. One junction end disagrees with the germline gene, perhaps due to a read error. The rearrangement joins TRBV7-2 to TRBJ2-3, with a tentative D call TRBD2 (5 bases). This CDR3 is 15 amino acids long. Germline CDR1 and CDR2: SGHTA and FQGNSA. This CDR3 reads CASRLGRTSTDTQYF. The CDR3, as DNA: TGTGCCAGCAGATTAGGGCGGACTAGCACAGATACGCAGTATTTT.

This clonotype has at least ten counts. The gene calls are TRBV7-9 and TRBJ2-1; 8 bases are shared with TRBD2. With V trimmed by 2 bases and J by 2 bases, 23 bases remained unmatched. The CDR3 consists of 22 residues. Germline V lookup: CDR1 SEHNR, CDR2 FQNEAQ (reference sequence). CDR3 protein: CASSLPDDTGLVFSRTYNEQFF. The CDR3 DNA reads TGTGCCAGCAGCTTACCCGATGATACGGGACTAGTTTTTTCCCGAACCTACAATGAGCAGTTCTTC.